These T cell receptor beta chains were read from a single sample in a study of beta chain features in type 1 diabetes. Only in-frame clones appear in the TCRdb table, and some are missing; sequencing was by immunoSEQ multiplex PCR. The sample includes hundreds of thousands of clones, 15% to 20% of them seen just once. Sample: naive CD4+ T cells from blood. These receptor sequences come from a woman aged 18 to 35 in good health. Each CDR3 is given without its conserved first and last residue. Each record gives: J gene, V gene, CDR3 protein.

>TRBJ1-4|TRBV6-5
ASIRASNEKLF
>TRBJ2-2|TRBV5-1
ASRAYSGSNTGELF
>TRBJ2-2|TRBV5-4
ARHRANTGELF
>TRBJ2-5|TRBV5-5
ASSSLGIADGETQY
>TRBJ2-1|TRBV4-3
ASSLRDNEQF
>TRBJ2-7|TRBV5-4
ASSIPGPWDEQY
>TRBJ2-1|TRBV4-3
ASSQVSSSYNEQF
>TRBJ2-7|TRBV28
ASRRLAGGPYEQY
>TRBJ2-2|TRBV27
ASSLAYMGTGELF
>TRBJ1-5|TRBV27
ASSFRAGANQPQH
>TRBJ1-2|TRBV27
ASSAGGANYGYT
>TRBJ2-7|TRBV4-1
ASSQDRIAGAQQQY
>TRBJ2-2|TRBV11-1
ASSSSGTTTGELF
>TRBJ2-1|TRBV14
ASSQPPWEGPVNEQF
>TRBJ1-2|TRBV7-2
ASSLGSYGYT
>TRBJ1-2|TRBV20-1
SAKRIYGYT
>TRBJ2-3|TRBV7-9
ASSSLAGGPGDTQY
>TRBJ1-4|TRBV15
ATSSSGTGGLGEKLF
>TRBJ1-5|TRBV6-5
ASQTGVNQPQH
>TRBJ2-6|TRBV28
ASREGSGANVLT
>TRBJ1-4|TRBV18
ASSPRPAGNEKLF
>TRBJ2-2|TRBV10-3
AISGGTGYTGELF
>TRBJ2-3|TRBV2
ASSEGLGPPDTQY
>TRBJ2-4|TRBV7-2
ASSPKFTQNIQY
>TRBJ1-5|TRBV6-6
ASSYVNQPQH
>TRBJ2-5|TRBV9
ASSPKTSGRETQY